The clone carrying this T cell receptor (beta chain) appeared many times. Its antigen is currently unknown. The data originate from a study of regulatory T cells in long-lasting Graves disease. Study as a whole: Newly diagnosed Graves' patients had under 3 months of antithyroid drugs. Regarding the study as a whole: Persistent Graves' patients showed less TCR diversity than newly diagnosed patients showed.

With iRepertoire HTBI primers and Arm-PCR of CDR3 regions, TCR beta libraries were built. TCRdb redid the calling of the multiplex PCR reads with MiXCR, one entry per CDR3 protein. The repertoire has fewer than 550,000 distinct CDR3 sequences, more than 15% of them found once; the top ten carry more than 20%. Germline V gene data show CDR1 as MNHEY and CDR2 as SVGEGT. Trimming removed 8 bases from V and 7 bases from J; junction bases left unmatched: 12. CDR3 size: 15 residues. The sample's time point: newly diagnosed GD, antithyroid drugs for less than 3 months. The authors made the TCR library using RNA they extracted from PBMCs. American Thyroid Association guidelines defined how Graves' disease was diagnosed. The same sample was also used in a study of T cells in Graves' hyperthyroidism and ophthalmopathy. That paper adds: Blood samples included most of the expanded thyroid clonotypes exceeding 0.001.

The chain is built from TRBV6-2 or TRBV6-3 and TRBJ2-1; 9 nucleotides match TRBD1. The source of this sequence is a woman aged 35 to 60 with Graves disease. This specimen consisted of peripheral blood mononuclear cells (PBMCs), obtained at new diagnosis, from a patient treated with antithyroid drugs. CDR3 amino acids: CASSAGQGLRNEQFF. The CDR3 DNA reads as TGTGCCAGCTCCGCGGGACAGGGACTTCGGAATGAGCAGTTCTTC.